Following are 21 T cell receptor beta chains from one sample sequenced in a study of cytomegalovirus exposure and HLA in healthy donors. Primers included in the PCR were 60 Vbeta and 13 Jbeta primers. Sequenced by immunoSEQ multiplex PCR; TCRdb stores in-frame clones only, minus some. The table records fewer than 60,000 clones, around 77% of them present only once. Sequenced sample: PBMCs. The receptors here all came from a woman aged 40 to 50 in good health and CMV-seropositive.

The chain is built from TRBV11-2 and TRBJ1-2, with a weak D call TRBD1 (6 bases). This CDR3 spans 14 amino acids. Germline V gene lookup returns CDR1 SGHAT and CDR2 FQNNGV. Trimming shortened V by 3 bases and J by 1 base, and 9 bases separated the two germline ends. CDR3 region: CASSLTGFNYGYTF. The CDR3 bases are TGTGCCAGCAGCTTGACAGGCTTTAACTATGGCTACACCTTC.

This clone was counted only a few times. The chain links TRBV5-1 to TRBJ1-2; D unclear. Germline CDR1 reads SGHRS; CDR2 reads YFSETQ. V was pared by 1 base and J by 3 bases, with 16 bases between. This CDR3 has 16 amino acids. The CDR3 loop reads CASSLSVRGMDYGYTF. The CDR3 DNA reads TGCGCCAGCAGCTTGAGCGTCCGGGGAATGGACTATGGCTACACCTTC. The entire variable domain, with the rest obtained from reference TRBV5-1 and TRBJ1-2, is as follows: KAGVTQTPRYLIKTRGQQVTLSCSPISGHRSVSWYQQTPGQGLQFLFEYFSETQRNKGNFPGRFSGRQFSNSRSEMNVSTLELGDSALYLCASSLSVRGMDYGYTFGSGTRLTVV.

In DNA, the CDR3 is TGCAGTGCTAAAACAGGATGGAACACCTTC. Translated: CSAKTGWNTF. V usage is TRBV20-1 and J usage is TRBJ1-2, with D possibly TRBD1 on 5 matching bases. Per germline, CDR1 DFQATT and CDR2 SNEGSKA (reference sequence). The germline V and J ends were trimmed by 4 bases and 12 bases, with 12 bases remaining between them. This CDR3 is 10 amino acids long.

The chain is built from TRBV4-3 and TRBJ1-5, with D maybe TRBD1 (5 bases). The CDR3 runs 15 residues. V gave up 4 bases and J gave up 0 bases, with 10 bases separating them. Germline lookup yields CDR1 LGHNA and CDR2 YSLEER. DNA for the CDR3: TGCGCCAGCAGCCTAGGACATAATAGCAATCAGCCCCAGCATTTT. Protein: CASSLGHNSNQPQHF.

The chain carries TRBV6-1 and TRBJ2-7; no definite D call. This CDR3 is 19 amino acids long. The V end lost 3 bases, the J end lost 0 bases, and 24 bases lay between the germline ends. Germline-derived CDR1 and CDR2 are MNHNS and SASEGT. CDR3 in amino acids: CASSDTTKIRLGSSYEQYF. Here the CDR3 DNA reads TGTGCCAGCAGTGACACGACGAAAATCAGGCTTGGAAGCTCCTACGAGCAGTACTTC.

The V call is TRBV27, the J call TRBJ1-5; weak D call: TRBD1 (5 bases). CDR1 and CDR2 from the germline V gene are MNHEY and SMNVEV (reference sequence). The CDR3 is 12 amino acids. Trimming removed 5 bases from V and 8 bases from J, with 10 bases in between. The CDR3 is CASSPRGEPQHF. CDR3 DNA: TGTGCCAGCAGTCCCCGGGGGGAGCCCCAGCATTTT.

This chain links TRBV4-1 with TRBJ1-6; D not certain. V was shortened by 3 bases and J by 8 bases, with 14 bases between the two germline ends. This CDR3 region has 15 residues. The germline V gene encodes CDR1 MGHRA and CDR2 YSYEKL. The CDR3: CASSHFRSSDSPLHF. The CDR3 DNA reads TGCGCCAGCAGCCACTTCAGGTCCTCTGATTCACCCCTCCACTTT.

In DNA, the CDR3 is TGCGCCAGCAGACAGACAGCTTCTAGCACAGATACGCAGTATTTT. Residues: CASRQTASSTDTQYF. The V call is TRBV10-2, the J call TRBJ2-3, with D possibly being TRBD1 (5 bases). The germline V gene has CDR1 WSHSY and CDR2 SAAADI. Trimming removed 6 bases from V and 0 bases from J, with 13 bases in between. CDR3 length: 15 residues.

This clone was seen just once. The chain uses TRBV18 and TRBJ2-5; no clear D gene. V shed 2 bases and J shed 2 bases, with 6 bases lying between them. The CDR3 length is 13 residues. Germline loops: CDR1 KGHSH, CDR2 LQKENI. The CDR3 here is CASSPSSQETQYF. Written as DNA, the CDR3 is TGTGCCAGCTCACCATCCAGTCAAGAGACCCAGTACTTC.

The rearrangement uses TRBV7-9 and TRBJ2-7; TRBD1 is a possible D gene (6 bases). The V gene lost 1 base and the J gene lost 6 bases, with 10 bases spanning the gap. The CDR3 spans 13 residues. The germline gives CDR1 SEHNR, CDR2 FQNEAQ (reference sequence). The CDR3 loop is CASSLGVGGEQYF. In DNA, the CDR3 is TGTGCCAGCAGCTTAGGGGTAGGGGGCGAGCAGTACTTC.

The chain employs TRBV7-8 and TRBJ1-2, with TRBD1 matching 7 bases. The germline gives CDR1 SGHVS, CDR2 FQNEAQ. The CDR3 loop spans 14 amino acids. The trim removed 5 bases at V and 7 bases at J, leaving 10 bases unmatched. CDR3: CASSPGDRAVGYTF. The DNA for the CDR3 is TGTGCCAGCAGCCCAGGAGACAGGGCGGTTGGCTACACCTTC.

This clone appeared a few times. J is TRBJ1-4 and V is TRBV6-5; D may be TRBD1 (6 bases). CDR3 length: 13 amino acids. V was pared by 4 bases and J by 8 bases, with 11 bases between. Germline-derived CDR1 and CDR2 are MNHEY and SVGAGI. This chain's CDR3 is CASSSGVGEKLFF. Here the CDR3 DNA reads TGTGCCAGCAGTTCAGGGGTGGGAGAAAAACTGTTTTTT.

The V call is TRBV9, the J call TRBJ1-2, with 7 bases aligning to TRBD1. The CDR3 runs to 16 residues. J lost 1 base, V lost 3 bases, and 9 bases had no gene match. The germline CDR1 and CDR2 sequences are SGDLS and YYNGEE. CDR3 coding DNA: TGTGCCAGCAGCGGGAGACAGGGTCCCATTAACTATGGCTACACCTTC. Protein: CASSGRQGPINYGYTF. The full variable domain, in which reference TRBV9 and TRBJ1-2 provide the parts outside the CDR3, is DSGVTQTPKHLITATGQRVTLRCSPRSGDLSVYWYQQSLDQGLQFLIQYYNGEERAKGNILERFSAQQFPDLHSELNLSSLELGDSALYFCASSGRQGPINYGYTFGSGTRLTVV.

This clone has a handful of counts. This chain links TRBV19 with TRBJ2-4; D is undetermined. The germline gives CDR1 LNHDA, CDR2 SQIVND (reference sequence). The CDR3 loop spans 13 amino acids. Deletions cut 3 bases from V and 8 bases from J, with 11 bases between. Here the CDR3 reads CASSIIPSDIQYF. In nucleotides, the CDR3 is TGTGCCAGTAGTATTATACCCTCGGACATTCAGTACTTC.

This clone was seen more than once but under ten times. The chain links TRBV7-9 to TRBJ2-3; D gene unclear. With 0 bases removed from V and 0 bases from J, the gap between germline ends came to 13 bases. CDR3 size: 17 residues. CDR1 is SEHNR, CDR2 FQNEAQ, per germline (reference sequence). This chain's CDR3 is CASSLAPVTSSTDTQYF. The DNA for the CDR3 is TGTGCCAGCAGCTTAGCCCCAGTCACATCTAGCACAGATACGCAGTATTTT.

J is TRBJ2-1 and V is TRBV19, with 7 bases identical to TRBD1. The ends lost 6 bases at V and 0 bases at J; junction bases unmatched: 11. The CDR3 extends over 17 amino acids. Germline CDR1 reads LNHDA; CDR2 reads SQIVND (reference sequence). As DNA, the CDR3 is TGTGCCAGTAGGGGGAGTGGGGACAGTGGCTCCTACAATGAGCAGTTCTTC. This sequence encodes CASRGSGDSGSYNEQFF.

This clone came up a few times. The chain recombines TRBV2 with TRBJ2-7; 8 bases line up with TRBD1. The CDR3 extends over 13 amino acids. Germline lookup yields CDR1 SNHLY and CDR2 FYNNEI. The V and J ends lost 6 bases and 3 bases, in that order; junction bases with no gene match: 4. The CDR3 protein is CASRDRDFYEQYF. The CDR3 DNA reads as TGTGCCAGCAGGGACAGGGATTTCTACGAGCAGTACTTC.

CDR3 in amino acids: CASADRVTFF. CDR3 bases: TGTGCCAGCGCGGACAGGGTAACTTTCTTT. This chain uses TRBV6-6 with TRBJ1-1; 8 bases are a match to TRBD1. V lost 8 bases, J lost 12 bases, and 5 bases stayed unmatched. The CDR3 totals 10 residues. From germline, CDR1 is MNHNY and CDR2 SVGAGI (reference sequence).

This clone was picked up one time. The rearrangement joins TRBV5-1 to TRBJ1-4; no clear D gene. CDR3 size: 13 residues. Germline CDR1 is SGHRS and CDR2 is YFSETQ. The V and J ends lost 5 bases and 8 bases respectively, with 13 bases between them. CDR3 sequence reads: CASRILENEKLFF. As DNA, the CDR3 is TGCGCCAGCAGGATATTAGAAAACGAAAAACTGTTTTTT. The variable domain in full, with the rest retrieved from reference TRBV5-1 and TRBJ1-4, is KAGVTQTPRYLIKTRGQQVTLSCSPISGHRSVSWYQQTPGQGLQFLFEYFSETQRNKGNFPGRFSGRQFSNSRSEMNVSTLELGDSALYLCASRILENEKLFFGSGTQLSVL.

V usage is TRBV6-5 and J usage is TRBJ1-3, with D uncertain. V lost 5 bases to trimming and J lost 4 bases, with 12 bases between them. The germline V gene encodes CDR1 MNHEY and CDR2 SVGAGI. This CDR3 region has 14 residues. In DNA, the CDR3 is TGTGCCAGCAGTCCCCGGGTCGTCGGAAACACCATATATTTT. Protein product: CASSPRVVGNTIYF.

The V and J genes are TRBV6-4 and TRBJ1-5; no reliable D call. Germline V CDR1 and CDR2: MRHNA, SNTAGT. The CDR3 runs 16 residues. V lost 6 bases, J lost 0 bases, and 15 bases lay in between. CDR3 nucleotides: TGTGCCAGCAGCAGTGGGCAGATATATAGCAATCAGCCCCAGCATTTT. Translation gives CASSSGQIYSNQPQHF.